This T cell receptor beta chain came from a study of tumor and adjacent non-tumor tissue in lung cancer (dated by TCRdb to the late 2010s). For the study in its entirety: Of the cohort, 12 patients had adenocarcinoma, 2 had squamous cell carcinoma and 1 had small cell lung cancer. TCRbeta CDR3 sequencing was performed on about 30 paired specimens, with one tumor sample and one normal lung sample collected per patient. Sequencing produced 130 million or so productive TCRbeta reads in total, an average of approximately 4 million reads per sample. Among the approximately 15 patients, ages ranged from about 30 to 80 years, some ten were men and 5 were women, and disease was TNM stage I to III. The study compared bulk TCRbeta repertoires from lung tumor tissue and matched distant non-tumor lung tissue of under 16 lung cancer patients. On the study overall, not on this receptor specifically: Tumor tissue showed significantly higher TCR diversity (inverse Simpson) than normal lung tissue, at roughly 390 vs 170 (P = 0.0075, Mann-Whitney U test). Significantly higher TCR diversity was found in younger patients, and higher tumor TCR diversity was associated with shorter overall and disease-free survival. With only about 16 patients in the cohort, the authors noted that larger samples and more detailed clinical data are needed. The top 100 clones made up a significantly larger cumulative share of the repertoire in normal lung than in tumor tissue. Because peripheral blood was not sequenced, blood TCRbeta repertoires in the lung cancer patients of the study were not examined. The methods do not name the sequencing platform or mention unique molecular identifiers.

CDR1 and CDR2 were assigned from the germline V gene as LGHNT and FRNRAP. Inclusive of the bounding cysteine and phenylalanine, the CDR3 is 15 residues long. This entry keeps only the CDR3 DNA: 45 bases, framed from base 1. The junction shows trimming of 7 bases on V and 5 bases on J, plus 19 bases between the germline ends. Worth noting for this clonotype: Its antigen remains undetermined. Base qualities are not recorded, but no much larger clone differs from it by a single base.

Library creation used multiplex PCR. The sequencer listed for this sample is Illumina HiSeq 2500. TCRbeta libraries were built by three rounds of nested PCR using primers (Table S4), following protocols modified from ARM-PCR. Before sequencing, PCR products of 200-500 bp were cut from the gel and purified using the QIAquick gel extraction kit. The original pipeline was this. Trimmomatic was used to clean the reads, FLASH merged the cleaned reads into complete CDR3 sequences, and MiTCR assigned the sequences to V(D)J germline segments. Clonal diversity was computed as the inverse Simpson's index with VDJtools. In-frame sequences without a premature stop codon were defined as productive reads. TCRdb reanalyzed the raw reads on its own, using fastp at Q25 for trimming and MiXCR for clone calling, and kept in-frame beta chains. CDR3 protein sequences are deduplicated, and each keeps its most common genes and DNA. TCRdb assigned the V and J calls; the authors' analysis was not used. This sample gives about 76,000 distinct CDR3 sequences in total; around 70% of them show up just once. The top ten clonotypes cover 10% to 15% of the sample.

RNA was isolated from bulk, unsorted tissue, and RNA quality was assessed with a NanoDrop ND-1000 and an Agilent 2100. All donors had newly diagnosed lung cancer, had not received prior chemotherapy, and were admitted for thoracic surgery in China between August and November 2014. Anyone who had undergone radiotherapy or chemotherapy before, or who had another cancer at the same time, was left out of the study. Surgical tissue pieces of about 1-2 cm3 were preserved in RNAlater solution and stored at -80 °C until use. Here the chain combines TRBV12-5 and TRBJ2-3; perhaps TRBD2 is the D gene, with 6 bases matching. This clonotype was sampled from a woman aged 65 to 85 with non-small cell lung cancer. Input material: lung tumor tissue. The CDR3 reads CASVARIGTLDTQYF. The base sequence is TGTGCTAGTGTAGCCAGGATAGGGACTTTAGATACGCAGTATTTT.